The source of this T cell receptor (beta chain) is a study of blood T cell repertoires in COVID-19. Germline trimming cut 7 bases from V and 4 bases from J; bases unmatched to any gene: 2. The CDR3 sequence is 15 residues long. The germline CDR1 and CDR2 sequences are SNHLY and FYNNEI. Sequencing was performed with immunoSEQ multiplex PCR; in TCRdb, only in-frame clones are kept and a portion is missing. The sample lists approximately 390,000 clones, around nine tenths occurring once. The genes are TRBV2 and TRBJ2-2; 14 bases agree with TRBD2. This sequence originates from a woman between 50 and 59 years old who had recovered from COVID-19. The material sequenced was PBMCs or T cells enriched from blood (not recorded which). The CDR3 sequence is CASIGTSGSTGELFF. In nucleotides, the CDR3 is TGTGCCAGCATTGGGACTAGCGGGAGCACCGGGGAGCTGTTTTTT.